Listed below are T cell receptor beta chains from one sample, sequenced in a study of blood T cell repertoires in COVID-19. Only in-frame clones appear in the TCRdb table, and some are missing; sequencing was by immunoSEQ multiplex PCR. The sample has 140,000 to 150,000 clones, approximately 88% seen once. The sample was peripheral blood. The receptors originated from a woman between 45 and 65 years old with acute or convalescent COVID-19. The CDR3 runs from the conserved cysteine through the conserved F or W. The D gene is left open where the match is weak. A clone size is listed for some rows: how often the clone was seen (once, few, many), or a class if it is expanded.

v_gene,d_gene,abundance,j_gene,CDR3nt,CDR3aa
TRBV5-6,TRBD1,NA,TRBJ2-2,TGTGCCAGCAGCGCCGGACAGGGGGCCGGGGAGCTGTTTTTT,CASSAGQGAGELFF
TRBV24-1,NA,once,TRBJ1-2,TGTGCCACCAGTGATTTCGGGACATTCGATGGCTACACCTTC,CATSDFGTFDGYTF
TRBV2,NA,NA,TRBJ1-6,TGTGCCAGCAGTGACGGCCAGGAAAATTCACCCCTCCACTTT,CASSDGQENSPLHF
TRBV7-9,NA,few,TRBJ1-1,TGTGCCAGCAGCTTAGATATCTCCTCTGAAGCTTTCTTT,CASSLDISSEAFF
TRBV18,NA,NA,TRBJ1-2,TGTGCCAGCTCACCAGGACAGATTAACTATGGCTACACCTTC,CASSPGQINYGYTF
TRBV6-5,TRBD1,NA,TRBJ1-6,TGTGCCAGCGTGGGGGGGACAGGGAATAATTCACCCCTCCACTTT,CASVGGTGNNSPLHF
TRBV29-1,NA,once,TRBJ1-1,TGCAGCGTTGAATTGGTCGTCAGGAACACTGAAGCTTTCTTT,CSVELVVRNTEAFF
TRBV3-1/TRBV3-2,TRBD1,NA,TRBJ1-5,TGTGCCAGCAGCCAAGGGACAGGGGATAGCAATCAGCCCCAGCATTTT,CASSQGTGDSNQPQHF
TRBV10-3,NA,NA,TRBJ1-1,TGTGCCATCAGCCCCGGACAGAAGAACACTGAAGCTTTCTTT,CAISPGQKNTEAFF
TRBV2,TRBD1,NA,TRBJ1-5,TGTGCCAGCAGTGCAGGGGGACAGATGATAAATCAGCCCCAGCATTTT,CASSAGGQMINQPQHF
TRBV13,TRBD2,NA,TRBJ2-3,TGTGCCAGCAGCTTAGGCGGGACTAGCGGCAATACAGATACGCAGTATTTT,CASSLGGTSGNTDTQYF
TRBV15,TRBD1,NA,TRBJ2-2,TGTGCCACCAGCAGAGAAGGGACAGGGTTAACCGGGGAGCTGTTTTTT,CATSREGTGLTGELFF
TRBV19,NA,NA,TRBJ2-2,TGTGCCAGTAGGTTGCCCGGGGGGAACACCGGGGAGCTGTTTTTT,CASRLPGGNTGELFF
TRBV9,NA,NA,TRBJ2-2,TGTGCCAGCAGCGTAGCTCTATTAGCGTCAAACACCGGGGAGCTGTTTTTT,CASSVALLASNTGELFF
TRBV6-5,NA,NA,TRBJ1-2,TGTGCCAGCAGTTACTCGGGCCGTTCGAAAGGCTACACCTTC,CASSYSGRSKGYTF
TRBV3-1/TRBV3-2,TRBD2,once,TRBJ2-3,TGTGCCAGCAGCGCGTGGGGGGGAGGAGATACGCAGTATTTT,CASSAWGGGDTQYF
TRBV19,NA,NA,TRBJ2-7,TGTGCCAGTAGTATGTCCAGGGTAACGACTTACGAGCAGTACTTC,CASSMSRVTTYEQYF
TRBV5-5,NA,NA,TRBJ1-2,TGTGCCAGCAGCTTGGAACAGTCCTATGGCTACACCTTC,CASSLEQSYGYTF
TRBV7-3,NA,NA,TRBJ2-2,TGTGCCAGCAGCTTAGTTAACAGAGAAAACACCGGGGAGCTGTTTTTT,CASSLVNRENTGELFF
TRBV9,NA,NA,TRBJ2-7,TGTGCCAGCAGCGTAGATTCCCCAGGACACTACGAGCAGTACTTC,CASSVDSPGHYEQYF
TRBV11-2,TRBD1,NA,TRBJ2-7,TGTGCCAGCAGCTCCCACCGGGACAGTCCCTACGAGCAGTACTTC,CASSSHRDSPYEQYF
TRBV2,TRBD1,NA,TRBJ2-7,TGTGCCAGCAGTGGGGACAGGGGGTCCTACGAGCAGTACTTC,CASSGDRGSYEQYF
TRBV30,NA,NA,TRBJ1-6,TGTGCCTGGAGTACCCGGTCAAATTCACCCCTCCACTTT,CAWSTRSNSPLHF
TRBV27,TRBD1,NA,TRBJ2-7,TGTGCCAGCAGTCAAACAGGGGGACGTTTGTCCCTCGGGGAGCAGTACTTC,CASSQTGGRLSLGEQYF
TRBV9,TRBD2,NA,TRBJ2-7,TGTGCCAGCGGGCGGGGGGTTAGCGGGGCGTACGAGCAGTACTTC,CASGRGVSGAYEQYF
TRBV2,TRBD1,NA,TRBJ1-4,TGTGCCAGCAGTGCCACAGGGGGGCAAAAACTGTTTTTT,CASSATGGQKLFF
TRBV6-1,NA,few,TRBJ2-2,TGTGCCAGCAGTGCTTTGGGACTCCTGAACACCGGGGAGCTGTTTTTT,CASSALGLLNTGELFF
TRBV5-4,TRBD2,NA,TRBJ2-1,TGTGCCAGCAGCTCACAATTTAGCGGGGGGTACAATGAGCAGTTCTTC,CASSSQFSGGYNEQFF
TRBV12-3/TRBV12-4,NA,NA,TRBJ1-1,TGTGCCAGCAGGAGGGGGAGTGAAGCTTTCTTT,CASRRGSEAFF
TRBV2,NA,NA,TRBJ2-4,TGTGCCGGAAAGGGTACAGGGATTCAGTACTTC,CAGKGTGIQYF
TRBV7-9,NA,NA,TRBJ1-2,TGTGCCAGCAGCTTAGTAGGGGCAGCCGATGGCTACACCTTC,CASSLVGAADGYTF
TRBV27,NA,NA,TRBJ2-3,TGTGCCAGCAGTTGGGGCAGGACCCCTAGCACAGATACGCAGTATTTT,CASSWGRTPSTDTQYF
TRBV5-6,NA,NA,TRBJ1-2,TGTGCCAGCAGCCAAGACAGCAACTATGGCTACACCTTC,CASSQDSNYGYTF
TRBV12-3/TRBV12-4,NA,NA,TRBJ1-4,TGTGCCAGCCTTCGACAGAATAATGAAAAACTGTTTTTT,CASLRQNNEKLFF
TRBV7-9,TRBD1,NA,TRBJ1-5,TGTGCCAGCAGCTTGGGACAGGGGGACAATCAGCCCCAGCATTTT,CASSLGQGDNQPQHF
TRBV7-9,TRBD2,NA,TRBJ2-2,TGTGCCAGCAGCGGTCGAACTAGCGGACTAACCGGGGAGCTGTTTTTT,CASSGRTSGLTGELFF
TRBV6-5,TRBD1,NA,TRBJ2-7,TGTGCCAGCAGTCGCACCGGGACAGAGGCCTACGAGCAGTACTTC,CASSRTGTEAYEQYF
TRBV5-1,NA,NA,TRBJ2-7,TGCGCCAGCAGCTTGGCCGGCAGGAACGCCGAGCAGTACTTC,CASSLAGRNAEQYF
TRBV28,TRBD1,few,TRBJ1-1,TGTGCCAGCAGTTTAGGGACAGCGGGGAACACTGAAGCTTTCTTT,CASSLGTAGNTEAFF